This TCR beta chain was observed in a study of blood T cell repertoires in COVID-19. Per the original methods: Amplifying reference gene primers gave estimates of nucleated cell counts. Sequencing used immunoSEQ multiplex PCR; TCRdb keeps in-frame clones, though not all of them. V and J calls and clone size are given by that table; D and trimming were obtained from the DNA. Seen here are 300,000 to 400,000 clones, about nine tenths observed once, and the top ten hold roughly a tenth. V was shortened by 0 bases and J by 4 bases, with 12 bases between the two germline ends. CDR1 LGHNA and CDR2 YSLEER come from the germline V gene. The CDR3 totals 15 residues.

The source material was peripheral blood. The TCR originated in a man younger than 40 with COVID-19, enrolled during active disease. The chain carries TRBV4-3 and TRBJ1-2; D unclear. The chain's CDR3 is CASSQDRNRPYGYTF. CDR3 in DNA: TGCGCCAGCAGCCAAGATCGAAACAGACCCTATGGCTACACCTTC.